This passage covers 22 T cell receptor beta chains from one sample sequenced in a study of T cell repertoires in cytomegalovirus infection. Their cognate antigens are unknown. Using its own MiXCR run on the reads, TCRdb lists one record per CDR3 protein. Of about 310,000 distinct CDR3 sequences in the sample, around 25% were seen once. The sequenced sample was cultured PBMCs, obtained from culture after CMV antigen stimulation. The receptors shown here come from a human donor in good health (CMV status not recorded). Some clones in this sample may be carry-over from other donors' samples.

This clonotype was detected a few times. The chain employs TRBV18 and TRBJ1-6; the D is unclear. This CDR3 contains 15 residues. CDR1 KGHSH and CDR2 LQKENI come from the germline V gene. V was clipped by 1 base and J by 5 bases, with 9 bases between them. As DNA, the CDR3 is TGTGCCAGCTCACCACGGGCGAGAGATAATTCACCCCTCCACTTT. This sequence encodes CASSPRARDNSPLHF.

The sample holds a few counts of this clonotype. The chain recombines TRBV6-5 with TRBJ2-7, with TRBD1 as a possible D gene (6 bases). Trimming removed 1 base from V and 1 base from J, with 14 bases in between. Germline assignment: CDR1 MNHEY and CDR2 SVGAGI. The CDR3 spans 16 residues. In DNA form, the CDR3 reads TGTGCCAGCAGTTACTATCCCTTGGGGGCTTCCTACGAGCAGTACTTC. This encodes CASSYYPLGASYEQYF.

The chain is built from TRBV12-3 or TRBV12-4 and TRBJ1-2; D is possibly TRBD1 (5 bases). Trimming cost V 5 bases and J 8 bases, with 18 bases left between them. The CDR3 extends over 14 amino acids. The CDR3 loop reads CASSTRDPGRGYTF. As DNA, the CDR3 is TGTGCCAGCAGTACCAGAGATCCGGGACGGGGCTACACCTTC.

This clonotype appeared a few times. V is TRBV19 and J is TRBJ1-2; TRBD1 matches at 8 bases. Germline lookup yields CDR1 LNHDA and CDR2 SQIVND (reference sequence). This CDR3 has 13 amino acids. Trimming took 9 bases from V and 8 from J; bases not matched to a gene: 11. The CDR3 reads CASLDRGKRGYTF. The CDR3 DNA reads TGTGCCAGCTTAGACAGGGGAAAGCGGGGCTACACCTTC.

This clonotype was seen a handful of times. This sequence joins TRBV6-2 or TRBV6-3 and TRBJ2-7; D gene uncertain. Germline values: CDR1 MNHEY, CDR2 SVGEGT. V was shortened by 5 bases and J by 0 bases, with 17 bases between the two germline ends. This CDR3 has 16 amino acids. This CDR3 is CASSPLPQRYSYEQYV. Written as DNA, the CDR3 is TGTGCCAGCAGTCCCCTTCCCCAGCGATACTCCTACGAGCAGTACGTC.

V usage is TRBV11-2 and J usage is TRBJ2-1; D gene unclear. This CDR3 contains 13 residues. Germline-derived CDR1 and CDR2 are SGHAT and FQNNGV. Trimming cost V 5 bases and J 9 bases, with 14 bases left between them. The CDR3 loop is CASSGLGIGEQFF. The DNA of the CDR3 is TGTGCCAGCAGCGGGCTAGGAATCGGTGAGCAGTTCTTC. Drawing the rest from reference TRBV11-2 and TRBJ2-1, the complete variable domain is EAGVAQSPRYKIIEKRQSVAFWCNPISGHATLYWYQQILGQGPKLLIQFQNNGVVDDSQLPKDRFSAERLKGVDSTLKIQPAKLEDSAVYLCASSGLGIGEQFFGPGTRLTVL.

This clonotype has only a few counts. V is TRBV20-1 and J is TRBJ2-5, with 7 bases that match TRBD1. The trim removed 4 bases at V and 3 bases at J, leaving 8 bases unmatched. This CDR3 is built from 14 residues. Germline CDR1 reads DFQATT; CDR2 reads SNEGSKA (reference sequence). CDR3 coding DNA: TGCAGTGCTAACAGGGGCCATCCTAAAGAGACCCAGTACTTC. This translates into CSANRGHPKETQYF.

This rearrangement joins TRBV5-1 to TRBJ2-2; TRBD1 matches at 8 bases. This CDR3 has 14 residues. V lost 6 bases, J lost 4 bases, and 5 bases stayed unmatched. Germline CDR1 SGHRS, CDR2 YFSETQ. The CDR3 is CASIQQGGTGELFF. The CDR3 region has the DNA TGCGCCAGCATCCAACAGGGGGGCACCGGGGAGCTGTTTTTT.

In its sample, this clonotype was seen a few times. The rearrangement links TRBV5-1 to TRBJ2-1, with TRBD2 identical over 14 bases. CDR3 size: 17 residues. Losses at the gene ends were 4 bases for V and 7 bases for J; bases not matched to a gene: 10. In germline, CDR1 is SGHRS, CDR2 YFSETQ. The CDR3 coding sequence is TGCGCCAGCAGCAAGGGACTAGCGGGAGAAAATTGGAATGAGCAGTTCTTC. Protein product: CASSKGLAGENWNEQFF.

This clonotype was recorded at least ten times. J is TRBJ2-1 and V is TRBV20-1; 11 nucleotides align to TRBD2. The CDR3 is made up of 14 amino acids. Germline V lookup: CDR1 DFQATT, CDR2 SNEGSKA (reference sequence). V lost 6 bases, J lost 2 bases, and 3 bases stayed unmatched. CDR3 DNA sequence: TGCAGTGCCGAGGGACTAGCGGCCTACAATGAGCAGTTCTTC. It is translated as CSAEGLAAYNEQFF.

The chain combines TRBV4-1 with TRBJ1-1; TRBD1 aligns across 7 bases. This CDR3 contains 18 residues. In germline, CDR1 is MGHRA, CDR2 YSYEKL. Losses at the gene ends were 4 bases for V and 4 bases for J; bases not matched to a gene: 18. The DNA of the CDR3 is TGCGCCAGCAGCCTGGTTGGCGGGACAGCCACTTTTGGCACTGAAGCTTTCTTT. Protein product: CASSLVGGTATFGTEAFF.

This clonotype has a single count. This rearrangement joins TRBV29-1 to TRBJ1-2; D unresolved. V was clipped by 3 bases and J by 4 bases, with 6 bases between them. The CDR3 contains 11 residues. Looked up from germline, CDR1 is SQVTM and CDR2 is ANQGSEA. CDR3 loop: CSVDEGYGYTF. The CDR3 DNA is TGCAGCGTTGATGAGGGCTATGGCTACACCTTC.

This clonotype was observed a single time. The chain carries TRBV6-6 and TRBJ1-5; D unresolved. V lost 6 bases and J lost 4, with 19 bases in between. The V gene's germline CDR1 is MNHNY and CDR2 SVGAGI (reference sequence). This CDR3 comprises 16 residues. DNA for the CDR3: TGTGCCAGCAGCCCCCGCCGGGCAGCTTCAAATCAGCCCCAGCATTTT. Translation: CASSPRRAASNQPQHF.

The table lists this clonotype with many counts. The genes are TRBV11-2 and TRBJ2-5; the match to TRBD2 covers 14 bases. The CDR3 is 16 residues long. Germline V gives CDR1 SGHAT, CDR2 FQNNGV. J was trimmed by 5 bases and V by 4 bases; bases with no gene match: 6. In DNA form, the CDR3 reads TGTGCCAGCAGCTCCGTGACTAGCGGGAGGGCCGAGACCCAGTACTTC. Translation gives CASSSVTSGRAETQYF.

This clonotype was counted only a few times. One junction end disagrees with the germline gene, perhaps due to a read error. The gene calls are TRBV6-1 and TRBJ2-1; 7 bases fit TRBD2. CDR3 length: 13 amino acids. CDR1 is MNHNS, CDR2 SASEGT, per germline. The CDR3 loop reads CASSKAPSGEQFF. DNA of the CDR3: TGTGCCAGCAGTAAAGCCCCTAGCGGTGAGCAGTTCTTC.

This chain uses TRBV9 with TRBJ2-3; 8 bases agree with TRBD2. Germline V gene lookup returns CDR1 SGDLS and CDR2 YYNGEE. The CDR3 has 22 amino acids. V gave up 4 bases and J gave up 0 bases; unmatched junction bases: 25. The CDR3 loop reads CASSSRSSPLDGGRSSTDTQYF. In DNA, the CDR3 is TGTGCCAGCAGCTCCCGTAGTTCCCCCTTGGATGGCGGGAGGTCTAGCACAGATACGCAGTATTTT.

The V and J genes are TRBV6-5 and TRBJ1-1; possible D gene TRBD1, 6 bases. V lost 0 bases, J lost 7 bases, and 24 bases lay in between. The CDR3 spans 18 residues. Germline CDR1 MNHEY, CDR2 SVGAGI. The chain's CDR3 is CASSYSPQGYPLDFEAFF. The DNA of the CDR3 is TGTGCCAGCAGTTACTCCCCCCAGGGGTACCCGCTCGATTTTGAAGCTTTCTTT.

The genes are TRBV5-4 and TRBJ2-7; weak D call: TRBD2 (6 bases). This CDR3 spans 15 amino acids. Trimming left V 0 bases short and J 3 bases short, with 13 bases between. The V gene's germline CDR1 is SGHNT and CDR2 YYREEE (reference sequence). The CDR3 DNA reads TGTGCCAGCAGCTTGGGTGGCCGGGGAGGCTACGAGCAGTACTTC. Amino acids: CASSLGGRGGYEQYF.

J is TRBJ2-3 and V is TRBV6-6; 9 nucleotides align to TRBD2. This CDR3 comprises 17 residues. Germline V gene lookup returns CDR1 MNHNY and CDR2 SVGAGI (reference sequence). With 7 bases clipped from V and 5 bases from J, the junction kept 16 bases outside the gene matches. The CDR3 nucleotides read TGTGCCAGCACCGGGGGCTTGAAGCGGGAGGACCGAGATACGCAGTATTTT. Residues: CASTGGLKREDRDTQYF.

Many counts were recorded for this clonotype. This sequence joins TRBV7-2 and TRBJ2-3, with a weak D call TRBD2 (5 bases). CDR1 is SGHTA and CDR2 is FQGNSA in the germline V gene. Trimming shortened V by 2 bases and J by 6 bases, and 12 bases separated the two germline ends. The CDR3 has 14 amino acids. The CDR3, as DNA: TGTGCCAGCAGCTTAACGGCGGGTGCGGATACGCAGTATTTT. This gives the protein CASSLTAGADTQYF.

This clonotype was detected a few times. The gene calls are TRBV6-6 and TRBJ1-2; the D gene is possibly TRBD1 (6 bases). This CDR3 comprises 14 residues. CDR1 MNHNY and CDR2 SVGAGI come from the germline V gene (reference sequence). V lost 2 bases to trimming and J lost 0 bases, with 7 bases between them. In DNA form, the CDR3 reads TGTGCCAGCAGTTACGAGGGGGCTAACTATGGCTACACCTTC. Protein sequence: CASSYEGANYGYTF.

This clonotype occurred many times. The rearrangement uses TRBV7-2 and TRBJ2-1; 8 nucleotides line up with TRBD2. With 5 bases clipped from V and 3 bases from J, the junction kept 9 bases outside the gene matches. The CDR3 sequence is 16 residues long. The V gene's germline CDR1 is SGHTA and CDR2 FQGNSA. As DNA, the CDR3 is TGTGCCAGCAGCCCCCGTTTAGCGGGATACTACAATGAGCAGTTCTTC. Translation gives CASSPRLAGYYNEQFF.